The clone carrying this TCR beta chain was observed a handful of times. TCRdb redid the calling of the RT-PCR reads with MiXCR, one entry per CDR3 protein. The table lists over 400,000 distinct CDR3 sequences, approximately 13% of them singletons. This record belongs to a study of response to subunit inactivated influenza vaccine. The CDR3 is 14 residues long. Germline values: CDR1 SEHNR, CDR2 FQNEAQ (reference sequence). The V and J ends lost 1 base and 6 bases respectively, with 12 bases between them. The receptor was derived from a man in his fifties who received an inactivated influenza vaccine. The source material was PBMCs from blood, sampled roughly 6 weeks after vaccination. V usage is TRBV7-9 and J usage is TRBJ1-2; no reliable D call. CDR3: CASSLGALLDGYTF. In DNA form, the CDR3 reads TGTGCCAGCAGCTTAGGGGCATTACTGGATGGCTACACCTTC.